This section outlines one T cell receptor beta chain sequence together with its context. The PCR employed 60 Vbeta primers together with 13 Jbeta primers. TCRdb's copy holds only in-frame clones and misses some; the assay was immunoSEQ multiplex PCR. The table shows tens of thousands of clones, with around 80% occurring only once. V was shortened by 3 bases and J by 6 bases, with 12 bases between the two germline ends. The CDR3 consists of 14 residues. Per the germline V gene, CDR1 is MNHEY and CDR2 is SMNVEV (reference sequence). These data are taken from a study of cytomegalovirus exposure and HLA in healthy donors.

Sequences were obtained from PBMCs. The clonotype was recovered from a man aged 30 to 45 in good health and CMV-seronegative. This sequence joins TRBV27 and TRBJ2-1; perhaps TRBD1 as D (5 bases). The CDR3 region has the DNA TGTGCCAGCAGTTTTTGGGGCTCCCCCAATGAGCAGTTCTTC. Its protein is CASSFWGSPNEQFF.